This T cell receptor (beta chain) stems from a study of CD8 T cells in Susac syndrome. General study findings and limits: The number of individuals included in the study's TCR sequencing and HLA analysis was acknowledged as relatively small.

This CDR3 comprises 17 residues. V lost 3 bases to trimming and J lost 6 bases, with 24 bases between them. CDR1 and CDR2 from the germline V gene are GTSNPN and SVGIG (reference sequence). This clonotype was detected once. The target antigen is unknown. A quantity of roughly 0.5 to 1 ug RNA underwent reverse transcription using random hexamers. Multiplex PCR with immunoSEQ amplified the TCR beta CDR3 across 54 Vbeta and 13 Jbeta. TCRdb recomputed calls from the immunoSEQ multiplex PCR reads with MiXCR, one row per CDR3 protein. This table holds 100,000 to 150,000 distinct CDR3 sequences, about 93% found once. From blood CD8+ and CD4+ T cells, the TCR beta chain was sequenced.

The TCR comes from a human donor in good health. The sample was CD4+ T cells from PBMCs. V usage is TRBV30 and J usage is TRBJ1-5; D not certain. The DNA of the CDR3 is TGTGCCTGGAGCAAAAACAGATTAGAAGCAGTAACTCAGCCCCAGCATTTT. This codes for CAWSKNRLEAVTQPQHF.